This note documents a single TCR beta chain sequence. Per the original data handling: For nucleated cells, counts were estimated from reference gene primer amplification. The data were produced by immunoSEQ multiplex PCR, yet TCRdb's version contains in-frame clones alone and is incomplete. V and J calls and clone size are those listed in that table; D and trimming were worked out from the DNA. The sample carries tens of thousands of clones, 77% recorded once. CDR3 length: 16 amino acids. Germline V gives CDR1 SGHRS, CDR2 YFSETQ. The ends were cut back, 3 bases at V and 1 base at J, with 13 bases in the middle. This sample was included in a study of blood T cell repertoires in COVID-19. Background on the study: Samples taken during acute and convalescent COVID-19 were collected in the United States, Italy and Spain. PBMCs, B-cell-depleted T cells, or T cells provided the cDNA or gDNA that made up the material.

Sequencing was performed on peripheral blood. The source is a woman aged 65 to 85 with acute or convalescent COVID-19. The chain joins TRBV5-1 to TRBJ2-2; no clear D. The chain's CDR3 is CASSSKLTENTGELFF. CDR3 DNA sequence: TGCGCCAGCAGCTCTAAACTTACAGAGAACACCGGGGAGCTGTTTTTT.